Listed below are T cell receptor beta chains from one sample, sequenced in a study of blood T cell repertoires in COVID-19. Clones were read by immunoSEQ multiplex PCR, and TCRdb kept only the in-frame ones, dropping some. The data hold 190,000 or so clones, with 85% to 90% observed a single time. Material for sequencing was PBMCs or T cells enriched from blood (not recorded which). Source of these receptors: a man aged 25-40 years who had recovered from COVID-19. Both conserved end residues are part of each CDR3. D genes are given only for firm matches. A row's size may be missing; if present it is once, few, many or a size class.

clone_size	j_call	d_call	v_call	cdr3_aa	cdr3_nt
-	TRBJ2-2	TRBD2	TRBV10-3	CAIKIGAGGDTGELFF	TGTGCCATCAAGATCGGAGCGGGAGGCGACACCGGGGAGCTGTTTTTT
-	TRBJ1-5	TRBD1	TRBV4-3	CASSPSTGAMDQPQHF	TGCGCCAGCAGCCCCTCGACAGGGGCCATGGATCAGCCCCAGCATTTT
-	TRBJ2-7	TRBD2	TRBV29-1	CSVLGGAAYEQYF	TGCAGCGTTTTGGGAGGGGCAGCTTACGAGCAGTACTTC
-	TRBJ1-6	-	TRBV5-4	CASSLEWGPDSPLHF	TGTGCCAGCAGCTTGGAGTGGGGGCCTGATTCACCCCTCCACTTT
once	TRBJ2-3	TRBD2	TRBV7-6	CASRASGSMTDTQYF	TGTGCCAGCAGGGCTAGCGGGAGTATGACAGATACGCAGTATTTT
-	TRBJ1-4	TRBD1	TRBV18	CASSRSTGGNEKLFF	TGTGCCAGCTCACGATCGACAGGGGGTAATGAAAAACTGTTTTTT
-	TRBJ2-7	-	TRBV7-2	CASSLRGSYEQYF	TGTGCCAGCAGCTTAAGGGGATCCTACGAGCAGTACTTC
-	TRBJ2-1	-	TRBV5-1	CASSFSYNEQFF	TGCGCCAGCAGCTTCAGCTACAATGAGCAGTTCTTC
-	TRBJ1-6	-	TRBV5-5	CASSFFVSLGGNSPLHF	TGTGCCAGCAGCTTTTTCGTTTCGCTTGGAGGTAATTCACCCCTCCACTTT
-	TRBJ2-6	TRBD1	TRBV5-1	CASTSTGTGANVLTF	TGCGCCAGCACCTCGACAGGGACTGGGGCCAACGTCCTGACTTTC
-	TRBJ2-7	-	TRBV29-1	CSVQADSYEQYF	TGCAGCGTCCAGGCGGACAGTTACGAGCAGTACTTC
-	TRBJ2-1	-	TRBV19	CASSRGQSDNEQFF	TGTGCCAGCTCCCGTGGACAGTCCGACAATGAGCAGTTCTTC
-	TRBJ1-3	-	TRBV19	CASSRRGGNTIYF	TGTGCCAGTAGTCGGCGGGGTGGAAACACCATATATTTT
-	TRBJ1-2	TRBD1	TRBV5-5	CASSPGQGSYGYTF	TGTGCCAGCAGCCCCGGACAGGGTTCCTATGGCTACACCTTC
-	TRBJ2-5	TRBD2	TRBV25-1	CASSETILADQETQYF	TGTGCCAGCAGTGAAACGATTCTAGCGGACCAAGAGACCCAGTACTTC
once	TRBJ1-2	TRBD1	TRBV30	CAWKNRTGRFNGYTF	TGTGCCTGGAAAAACCGGACAGGGCGTTTTAATGGCTACACCTTC
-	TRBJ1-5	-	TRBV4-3	CASSQDAGFGQPQHF	TGCGCCAGCAGCCAAGATGCGGGTTTCGGCCAGCCCCAGCATTTT
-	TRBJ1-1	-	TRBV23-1	CASSHPTENTEAFF	TGCGCCAGCAGTCACCCGACAGAGAACACTGAAGCTTTCTTT
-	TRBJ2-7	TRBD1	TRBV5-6	CASRQGVAYEQYF	TGTGCCAGCCGACAGGGGGTGGCCTACGAGCAGTACTTC
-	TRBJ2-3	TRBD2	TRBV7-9	CASSGSTSGKGRTDTQYF	TGTGCCAGCAGCGGATCGACTAGCGGGAAGGGCCGTACAGATACGCAGTATTTT
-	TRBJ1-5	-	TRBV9	CASSVVCQGNQPQHF	TGTGCCAGCAGCGTAGTTTGTCAGGGGAATCAGCCCCAGCATTTT
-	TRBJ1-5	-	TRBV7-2	CASSLQAFGGPQHF	TGTGCCAGCAGCTTACAGGCTTTTGGAGGGCCCCAGCATTTT
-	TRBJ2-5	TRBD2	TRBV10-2	CASSGISGTGETQYF	TGCGCCAGCAGTGGGATAAGCGGGACTGGGGAGACCCAGTACTTC
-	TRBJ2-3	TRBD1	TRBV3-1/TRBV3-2	CASSQGRTGGRTDTQYF	TGTGCCAGCAGCCAAGGTCGGACAGGGGGTCGCACAGATACGCAGTATTTT
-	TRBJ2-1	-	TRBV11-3	CASSLSGWAGNEQFF	TGTGCCAGCAGCTTATCCGGGTGGGCGGGCAATGAGCAGTTCTTC
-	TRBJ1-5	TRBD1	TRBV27	CATARTGGSNQPQHF	TGTGCCACCGCCAGGACAGGGGGGAGCAATCAGCCCCAGCATTTT